A selection of T cell receptor beta chains follows, all from one sample in a study of OX40 agonist ivuxolimab in advanced cancers. Only in-frame clones appear in the TCRdb table, and some are missing; sequencing was by immunoSEQ multiplex PCR. The table has over 75,000 clones, around 90% seen once. The input for sequencing was CD4+ or CD8+ T cells sorted from blood, taken in a trial of the OX40 agonist ivuxolimab. Receptors were obtained from an adult with an advanced solid tumor such as melanoma, head and neck, liver or kidney cancer. Each CDR3 is given with its conserved first and last residue. The order of the fields is V gene, D gene, clone size, J gene, CDR3 protein, CDR3 DNA. D genes are given only for firm matches. Only part of the rows carry a size: once, few, many, or a class if the clone is expanded.

TRBV5-1	-	-	TRBJ2-3	CATHLEGTDTQYF	TGCGCCACCCATCTCGAGGGCACAGATACGCAGTATTTT
TRBV27	-	-	TRBJ2-7	CASSGPHEQYF	TGTGCCAGCAGCGGACCACACGAGCAGTACTTC
TRBV18	TRBD1	-	TRBJ2-7	CASSHWTGTTTYEQYF	TGTGCCAGCTCACACTGGACAGGAACGACGACCTACGAGCAGTACTTC
TRBV6-1	-	-	TRBJ1-2	CASSEGRDLGYTF	TGTGCCAGCAGTGAGGGCAGGGATTTGGGCTACACCTTC
TRBV2	TRBD2	-	TRBJ2-1	CASSDPLAGGFSYNEQFF	TGTGCCAGCAGTGACCCACTAGCGGGAGGGTTCTCCTACAATGAGCAGTTCTTC
TRBV19	-	once	TRBJ2-7	CASSMDVARGYEQYF	TGTGCCAGTAGTATGGATGTGGCCAGGGGCTACGAGCAGTACTTC
TRBV11-2	-	few	TRBJ2-7	CASSHRYEQYF	TGTGCCAGCAGCCACCGCTACGAGCAGTACTTC
TRBV10-2	TRBD2	once	TRBJ2-7	CASTLAGSSYEQYF	TGCGCCAGCACCTTAGCGGGCTCCTCCTACGAGCAGTACTTC
TRBV11-2	-	-	TRBJ2-7	CASSLDRAAQDPFHEQYF	TGTGCCAGCAGCTTAGATCGGGCAGCCCAGGATCCTTTCCACGAGCAGTACTTC
TRBV27	-	once	TRBJ2-1	CASSPAWVQYYNEQFF	TGTGCCAGCAGTCCCGCCTGGGTGCAGTACTACAATGAGCAGTTCTTC
TRBV28	-	-	TRBJ2-1	CASSEWFSDHNEQFF	TGTGCCAGCAGTGAATGGTTTAGCGACCACAATGAGCAGTTCTTC
TRBV28	-	-	TRBJ1-2	CASLRGVPGYGYTF	TGTGCCAGCCTTAGGGGGGTTCCAGGGTATGGCTACACCTTC
TRBV30	TRBD2	-	TRBJ2-3	CAWTSGTDTQYF	TGTGCCTGGACTAGCGGGACAGATACGCAGTATTTT
TRBV14	-	-	TRBJ2-7	CASSPPGSAATIQYF	TGTGCCAGCAGCCCCCCCGGCTCGGCAGCTACGATACAGTACTTC
TRBV5-6	-	-	TRBJ1-4	CASSFGGFNEKLFF	TGTGCCAGCAGCTTCGGGGGGTTTAATGAAAAACTGTTTTTT
TRBV6-5	-	-	TRBJ2-5	CASSFSPGQQETQYF	TGTGCCAGCAGTTTCTCACCAGGACAGCAAGAGACCCAGTACTTC
TRBV28	-	-	TRBJ2-7	CARNGTEYEQYF	TGTGCCAGGAACGGGACTGAATACGAGCAGTACTTC
TRBV14	-	-	TRBJ2-1	CASSQRGVDNEQFF	TGTGCCAGCAGCCAAAGAGGGGTGGACAATGAGCAGTTCTTC
TRBV6-6	TRBD1	once	TRBJ1-1	CASSNDRVAFF	TGTGCCAGCAGTAACGACAGGGTAGCTTTCTTT
TRBV7-3	TRBD2	-	TRBJ2-7	CASSFDWGGRTYEQYF	TGTGCTAGCAGCTTTGACTGGGGCGGGAGGACGTACGAGCAGTACTTC
TRBV12-5	-	-	TRBJ2-3	CASGLYEGPATQYF	TGTGCTAGTGGTTTGTACGAGGGACCTGCTACGCAGTATTTT
TRBV19	TRBD1	-	TRBJ1-4	CASSRRDSSNEKLFF	TGTGCCAGTAGTCGCCGGGACAGTTCGAATGAAAAACTGTTTTTT
TRBV7-2	-	-	TRBJ2-3	CASSGRSDTQYF	TGTGCCAGCAGCGGACGATCGGATACGCAGTATTTT
TRBV30	-	-	TRBJ1-3	CAWDGGVGGNTIYF	TGTGCCTGGGATGGAGGGGTGGGCGGAAACACCATATATTTT
TRBV23-1	-	-	TRBJ1-2	CASIRAEIYGYTF	TGCGCCAGCATCCGGGCGGAGATCTATGGCTACACCTTC
TRBV4-1	-	-	TRBJ2-1	CASSQVGSGSYNEQFF	TGCGCCAGCAGCCAAGTAGGCAGCGGCTCCTACAATGAGCAGTTCTTC
TRBV11-3	-	-	TRBJ2-7	CASSSTTASRSSYEQYF	TGTGCCAGCAGCTCAACGACAGCTTCCAGGAGCTCCTACGAGCAGTACTTC
TRBV30	TRBD1	-	TRBJ2-7	CAWGTGPPYEQYF	TGTGCCTGGGGGACAGGGCCCCCCTACGAGCAGTACTTC
TRBV6-1	TRBD2	-	TRBJ2-1	CASSEAPRTSGHNEQFF	TGTGCCAGCAGTGAAGCGCCGAGGACTAGCGGCCACAATGAGCAGTTCTTC
TRBV2	-	-	TRBJ2-7	CASSQMYEQYF	TGTGCCAGCAGTCAAATGTACGAGCAGTACTTC
TRBV28	TRBD2	-	TRBJ2-7	CASSLAGPGLASYEQYF	TGTGCCAGCAGTTTGGCGGGTCCCGGACTAGCGAGTTACGAGCAGTACTTC